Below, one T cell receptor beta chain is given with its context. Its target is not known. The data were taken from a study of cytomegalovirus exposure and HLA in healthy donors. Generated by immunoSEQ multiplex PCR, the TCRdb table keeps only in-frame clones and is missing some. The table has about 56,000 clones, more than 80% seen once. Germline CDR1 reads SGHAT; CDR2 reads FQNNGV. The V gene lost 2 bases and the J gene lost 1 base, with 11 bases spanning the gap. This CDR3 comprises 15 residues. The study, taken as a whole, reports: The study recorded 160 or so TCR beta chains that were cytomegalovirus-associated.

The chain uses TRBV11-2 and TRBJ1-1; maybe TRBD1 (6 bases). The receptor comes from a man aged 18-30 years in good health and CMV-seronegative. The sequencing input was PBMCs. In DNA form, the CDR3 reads TGTGCCAGCAGCTTAAGTCCGACAGGGAACACTGAAGCTTTCTTT. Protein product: CASSLSPTGNTEAFF.